This record looks at one T cell receptor beta chain sequence and its context. Other DNA sequences within the sample encode an identical CDR3. This sample stems from a study of shared clonotypes between healthy human individuals. Germline V gene lookup returns CDR1 SNHLY and CDR2 FYNNEI. J was trimmed by 3 bases and V by 6 bases; bases with no gene match: 2. The CDR3 is made up of 14 amino acids. The donors were adults (healthy and HIV-negative) with no recent acute infections or vaccinations. TCRdb's table, derived via immunoSEQ multiplex PCR, lists solely in-frame clones and lacks some. The sample shows some 470,000 clones, about 79% of them seen only once.

Sequencing was performed on PBMCs. The chain links TRBV2 to TRBJ2-1; TRBD2 agrees at 10 bases. This receptor was taken from a middle-aged woman in good health. Some clones in this sample may be carry-over from other donors' samples. CDR3 in amino acids: CASRGTSVYNEQFF. The CDR3 region has the DNA TGTGCCAGCAGAGGGACTAGCGTCTACAATGAGCAGTTCTTC.